One sample yielded the 24 T cell receptor beta chains listed below, sequenced in a study of T cell responses to AZD1222 COVID-19 vaccine. The table came from immunoSEQ multiplex PCR; TCRdb's copy has only in-frame clones and leaves some out. The sample has roughly 50,000 clones, about nine tenths seen once. The specimen was peripheral blood, collected 28 days after the second AZD1222 dose. The receptor set was obtained from an adult who received the AZD1222 COVID-19 vaccine.

The rearrangement links TRBV5-1 to TRBJ2-7; 13 bases are shared with TRBD2. Losses at the gene ends were 0 bases for V and 7 bases for J; bases not matched to a gene: 7. The CDR3 runs to 16 residues. Germline values: CDR1 SGHRS, CDR2 YFSETQ. The CDR3 DNA sequence: TGCGCCAGCAGCTTGGTCTGGACTAGCGGGAGAAATGAGCAGTACTTC. This codes for CASSLVWTSGRNEQYF.

The J gene is TRBJ1-2, the V gene TRBV5-6; D unclear. CDR1 is SGHDT, CDR2 YYEEEE, per germline. V lost 3 bases and J lost 2, with 8 bases in between. This CDR3 has 13 amino acids. The CDR3: CASSSGRNYGYTF. The CDR3 DNA follows: TGTGCCAGCAGCTCGGGCAGGAACTATGGCTACACCTTC. The full variable domain, completed using reference TRBV5-6 and TRBJ1-2, is DAGVTQSPTHLIKTRGQQVTLRCSPKSGHDTVSWYQQALGQGPQFIFQYYEEEERQRGNFPDRFSGHQFPNYSSELNVNALLLGDSALYLCASSSGRNYGYTFGSGTRLTVV.

The chain joins TRBV11-2 to TRBJ2-2; TRBD2 matches at 8 bases. V was pared by 1 base and J by 2 bases, with 6 bases of the junction left unmatched. The CDR3 is 17 residues long. In germline, CDR1 is SGHAT, CDR2 FQNNGV. In DNA form, the CDR3 reads TGTGCCAGCAGCTTAGGGGGTCTAGCGGGTAACACCGGGGAGCTGTTTTTT. Translation: CASSLGGLAGNTGELFF.

The chain carries TRBV5-4 and TRBJ1-2, with TRBD1 matching 7 bases. J gave up 8 bases and V 3 bases, and 10 bases lay outside the gene matches. The V gene's germline CDR1 is SGHNT and CDR2 YYREEE (reference sequence). This CDR3 is built from 14 residues. CDR3 coding DNA: TGTGCCAGCAGCTCACCCGACAGGGAAGACGGCTACACCTTC. It is translated as CASSSPDREDGYTF.

This clone appeared a single time. The J gene is TRBJ2-5, the V gene TRBV7-9; D perhaps matches TRBD1 (6 bases). Looked up from germline, CDR1 is SEHNR and CDR2 is FQNEAQ (reference sequence). V was cut by 4 bases and J by 3 bases, with 12 bases left in between. The CDR3 is 14 residues long. The CDR3 here is CASSSDRSKETQYF. The CDR3 coding sequence is TGTGCCAGCAGCTCCGACAGGTCTAAAGAGACCCAGTACTTC.

This clone has more than one count but fewer than ten. The chain joins TRBV6-1 to TRBJ1-1, with D perhaps matching TRBD1 (5 bases). V lost 3 bases and J lost 3, with 11 bases in between. Germline-derived CDR1 and CDR2 are MNHNS and SASEGT. CDR3 length: 14 amino acids. The CDR3 DNA reads TGTGCCAGCAGTGAGGAGGGGATCTACACTGAAGCTTTCTTT. It is translated as CASSEEGIYTEAFF.

This rearrangement joins TRBV19 to TRBJ2-7, with 7 bases fitting TRBD1. The CDR3 is 15 amino acids. Looked up from germline, CDR1 is LNHDA and CDR2 is SQIVND (reference sequence). V lost 5 bases to trimming and J lost 3 bases; unmatched junction nucleotides: 10. Here the CDR3 reads CASSGPGDRDYEQYF. In DNA, the CDR3 is TGTGCCAGTAGTGGCCCAGGGGACAGAGACTACGAGCAGTACTTC.

This chain joins TRBV2 and TRBJ1-5; tentatively, D is TRBD1 (5 bases). Trimming removed 5 bases from V and 3 bases from J, with 20 bases in between. The CDR3 consists of 17 residues. Per the germline V gene, CDR1 is SNHLY and CDR2 is FYNNEI. In DNA, the CDR3 is TGTGCCAGCAGTCAATTCCCCTTGGCCAGGGACAATCAGCCCCAGCATTTT. Translating gives CASSQFPLARDNQPQHF.

The chain employs TRBV19 and TRBJ2-5; D possibly corresponds to TRBD2 (6 bases). V was clipped by 5 bases and J by 3 bases, with 16 bases between them. Per germline, CDR1 LNHDA and CDR2 SQIVND (reference sequence). The CDR3 is 15 residues long. The CDR3 DNA reads as TGTGCCAGTAGTGTTCGGGGGTCCCCCGAAGAGACCCAGTACTTC. Protein: CASSVRGSPEETQYF.

The V gene is TRBV19, the J gene TRBJ1-3; 7 bases align to TRBD1. Germline loops: CDR1 LNHDA, CDR2 SQIVND (reference sequence). The CDR3 is 16 amino acids. V lost 3 bases to trimming and J lost 0 bases; unmatched junction nucleotides: 5. The CDR3 spells CASSMRGGNSGNTIYF. In DNA form, the CDR3 reads TGTGCCAGTAGTATGAGAGGGGGCAACTCTGGAAACACCATATATTTT. The whole variable domain, remainder taken from reference TRBV19 and TRBJ1-3, is DGGITQSPKYLFRKEGQNVTLSCEQNLNHDAMYWYRQDPGQGLRLIYYSQIVNDFQKGDIAEGYSVSREKKESFPLTVTSAQKNPTAFYLCASSMRGGNSGNTIYFGEGSWLTVV.

This clone has a single count. V gene TRBV2 combines with J gene TRBJ1-4; perhaps TRBD1 as D (6 bases). The length of the CDR3 is 16 residues. Looked up from germline, CDR1 is SNHLY and CDR2 is FYNNEI. V was shortened by 2 bases and J by 0 bases, with 10 bases between the two germline ends. The CDR3 spells CASSEWGPATNEKLFF. The CDR3 region has the DNA TGTGCCAGCAGTGAATGGGGGCCTGCAACTAATGAAAAACTGTTTTTT.

This chain links TRBV6-1 with TRBJ2-2, with D perhaps TRBD1 (5 bases). Trimming pared 2 bases from V and 5 bases from J, leaving 12 bases between. Germline loops: CDR1 MNHNS, CDR2 SASEGT. The CDR3 is 15 amino acids. The CDR3: CASSEIQGSTGELFF. The CDR3 bases are TGTGCCAGCAGTGAAATCCAGGGTTCAACCGGGGAGCTGTTTTTT.

The J gene is TRBJ2-2, the V gene TRBV18; 7 nucleotides align to TRBD1. This CDR3 has 17 amino acids. J gave up 2 bases and V 8 bases, and 14 bases lay outside the gene matches. Germline assignment: CDR1 KGHSH and CDR2 LQKENI. DNA for the CDR3: TGTGCCAGCCTCCCCCCGCCGGGGACAGACAACACCGGGGAGCTGTTTTTT. Protein sequence: CASLPPPGTDNTGELFF.

The chain employs TRBV5-5 and TRBJ1-1; D is undetermined. The CDR3 covers 17 residues. V lost 0 bases and J lost 0, with 15 bases in between. The germline V gene encodes CDR1 SGHKS and CDR2 YYEKEE (reference sequence). This CDR3 reads CASSLARPRKMNTEAFF. The CDR3 coding sequence is TGTGCCAGCAGCTTGGCTCGGCCCAGAAAAATGAACACTGAAGCTTTCTTT.

This clone was recorded only once. The V call is TRBV10-3, the J call TRBJ1-2; D unresolved. This CDR3 is built from 11 residues. From germline, CDR1 is ENHRY and CDR2 SYGVKD. V lost 2 bases to trimming and J lost 8 bases, with 6 bases between them. CDR3 region: CAISEIRGYTF. The DNA for the CDR3 is TGTGCCATCAGTGAGATCCGAGGCTACACCTTC.

The V and J genes are TRBV28 and TRBJ2-7; D possibly corresponds to TRBD1 (6 bases). With 1 base removed from V and 4 bases from J, the gap between germline ends came to 11 bases. Per the germline V gene, CDR1 is MDHEN and CDR2 is SYDVKM. CDR3 length: 14 amino acids. The CDR3 DNA is TGTGCCAGCAGTTTATACAGGGATAGTTACGAGCAGTACTTC. Protein: CASSLYRDSYEQYF.

The V and J genes are TRBV7-3 and TRBJ1-2; D is perhaps TRBD1 (6 bases). This CDR3 is built from 16 residues. Trimming took 5 bases from V and 4 from J, leaving 20 bases between them. Germline CDR1 and CDR2: SGHTA and FQGTGA. The DNA of the CDR3 is TGTGCCAGCAGCACGAGTAGGGACAACATGGGCTATGGCTACACCTTC. Its translation is CASSTSRDNMGYGYTF.

The CDR3 DNA is TGCAGTTCGGAAAAGTACAATGAGCAGTTCTTC. Translation: CSSEKYNEQFF. This sequence joins TRBV20-1 and TRBJ2-1; D is uncertain. The CDR3 consists of 11 residues. V was trimmed by 8 bases and J by 4 bases, leaving 9 bases between them. CDR1 and CDR2 from the germline V gene are DFQATT and SNEGSKA (reference sequence).

V is TRBV7-9 and J is TRBJ2-7; 9 bases agree with TRBD2. V shed 2 bases and J 7 bases; nucleotides not matched to a gene: 18. The germline V gene has CDR1 SEHNR and CDR2 FQNEAQ (reference sequence). This CDR3 comprises 18 residues. The CDR3 region is CASSLSGGLAGVFGEQYF. DNA of the CDR3: TGTGCCAGCAGCTTAAGTGGGGGATTAGCGGGAGTTTTTGGTGAGCAGTACTTC.

This sequence joins TRBV10-3 and TRBJ1-1; 9 nucleotides line up with TRBD1. V trimming: 6 bases; J trimming: 6 bases; junction bases outside the gene matches: 5. CDR3 size: 13 residues. Germline V CDR1 and CDR2: ENHRY, SYGVKD. The CDR3 protein is CAIRMDRGPEAFF. The CDR3 nucleotides are TGTGCCATCAGGATGGACAGGGGCCCTGAAGCTTTCTTT.

The V and J genes are TRBV14 and TRBJ2-7; D is ambiguous. Germline lookup yields CDR1 SGHDN and CDR2 FVKESK. Trimming shortened V by 1 base and J by 6 bases, and 10 bases separated the two germline ends. There are 13 residues in the CDR3. CDR3 region: CASSQGTVGEQYF. The DNA of the CDR3 is TGTGCCAGCAGCCAAGGGACGGTAGGCGAGCAGTACTTC.

The rearrangement links TRBV5-6 to TRBJ1-2, with 8 nucleotides matching TRBD1. Germline CDR1 SGHDT, CDR2 YYEEEE. J lost 4 bases, V lost 2 bases, and 4 bases had no gene match. The CDR3 covers 14 residues. The CDR3 DNA reads TGTGCCAGCAGCTTAGGACAGGGAGCCTATGGCTACACCTTC. It encodes CASSLGQGAYGYTF.

V gene TRBV7-3 combines with J gene TRBJ2-1; a possible D gene is TRBD2 (5 bases). V gave up 5 bases and J gave up 7 bases, with 9 bases separating them. Germline V gene data show CDR1 as SGHTA and CDR2 as FQGTGA. The CDR3 runs to 12 residues. In DNA form, the CDR3 reads TGTGCCAGCAGCGCCGAGGGAAATGAGCAGTTCTTC. It codes for CASSAEGNEQFF.

The gene calls are TRBV4-2 and TRBJ1-3, with D possibly matching TRBD1 (6 bases). Germline V gene lookup returns CDR1 LGHNA and CDR2 YNFKEQ. The ends were cut back, 6 bases at V and 3 bases at J, with 18 bases in the middle. CDR3 length: 16 residues. In nucleotides, the CDR3 is TGTGCCAGCAGTAGGGGGGACGAGGCGGTTGGAAACACCATATATTTT. Its translation is CASSRGDEAVGNTIYF.